This entry concerns a single T cell receptor beta chain. The data derive from a study of T cell repertoires in aging, cancer and after chemotherapy. For the study at large: Pre- and post-chemotherapy samples were paired from glioblastoma patients treated with temozolomide-based therapy.

The template was genomic DNA from peripheral blood, not RNA. A mixed TRB-A/B primer pool amplified rearranged TRB by multiplex touch-down PCR. TCRdb recomputed calls from the multiplex PCR reads with MiXCR, one row per CDR3 protein. The sample records 3,500 to 5,000 distinct CDR3 sequences, around 65% being singletons. The clonotype was recovered from a human donor with a solid tumor. The sequencing input was blood.

The CDR3 coding sequence is TGTGCCAGCAGCCGGCGACTAGAGCGACCTGAAGCTTTCTTT. Translation gives CASSRRLERPEAFF. This chain uses TRBV13 with TRBJ1-1; D remains unclear. The germline V gene encodes CDR1 PRHDT and CDR2 FYEKMQ (reference sequence). Trimming shortened V by 5 bases and J by 6 bases, and 16 bases separated the two germline ends. The CDR3 sequence is 14 residues long.